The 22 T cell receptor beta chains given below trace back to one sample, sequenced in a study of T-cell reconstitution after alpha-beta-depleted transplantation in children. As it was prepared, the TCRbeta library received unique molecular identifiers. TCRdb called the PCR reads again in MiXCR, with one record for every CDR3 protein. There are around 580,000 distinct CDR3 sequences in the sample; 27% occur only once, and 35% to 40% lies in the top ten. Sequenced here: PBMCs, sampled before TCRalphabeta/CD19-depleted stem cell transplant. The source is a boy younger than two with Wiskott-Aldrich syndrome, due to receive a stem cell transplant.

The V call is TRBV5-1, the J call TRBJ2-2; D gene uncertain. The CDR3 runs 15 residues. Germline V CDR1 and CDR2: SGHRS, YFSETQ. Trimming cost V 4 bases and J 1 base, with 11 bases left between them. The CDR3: CASSQTQVNTGELFF. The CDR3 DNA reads TGCGCCAGCAGCCAAACTCAGGTGAACACCGGGGAGCTGTTTTTT.

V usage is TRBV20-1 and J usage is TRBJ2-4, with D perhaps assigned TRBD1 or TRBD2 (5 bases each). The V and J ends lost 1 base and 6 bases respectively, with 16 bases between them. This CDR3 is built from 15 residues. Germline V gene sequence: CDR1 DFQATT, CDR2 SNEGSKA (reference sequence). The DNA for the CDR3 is TGCAGTGCTAGAGCCTCAGACCGGGACGGAAACATTCAGTACTTC. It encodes CSARASDRDGNIQYF.

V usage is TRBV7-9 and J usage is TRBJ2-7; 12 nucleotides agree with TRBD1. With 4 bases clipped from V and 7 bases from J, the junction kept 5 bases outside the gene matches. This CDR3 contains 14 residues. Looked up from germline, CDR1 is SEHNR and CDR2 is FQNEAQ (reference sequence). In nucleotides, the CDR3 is TGTGCCAGCAGCTCGGGACAGGGGGCGCGGGAGCAGTACTTC. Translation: CASSSGQGAREQYF.

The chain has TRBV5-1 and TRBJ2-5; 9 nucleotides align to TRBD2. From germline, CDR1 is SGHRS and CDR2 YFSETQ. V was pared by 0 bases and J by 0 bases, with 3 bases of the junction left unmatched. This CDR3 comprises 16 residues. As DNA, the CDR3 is TGCGCCAGCAGCTTGGTTAGCGGGGGTAACCAAGAGACCCAGTACTTC. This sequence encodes CASSLVSGGNQETQYF.

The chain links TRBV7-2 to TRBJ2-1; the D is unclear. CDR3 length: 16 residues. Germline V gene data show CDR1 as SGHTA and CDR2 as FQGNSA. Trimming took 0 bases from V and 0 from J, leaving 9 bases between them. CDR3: CASSLAIPSSYNEQFF. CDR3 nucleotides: TGTGCCAGCAGCTTAGCCATCCCTAGCTCCTACAATGAGCAGTTCTTC.

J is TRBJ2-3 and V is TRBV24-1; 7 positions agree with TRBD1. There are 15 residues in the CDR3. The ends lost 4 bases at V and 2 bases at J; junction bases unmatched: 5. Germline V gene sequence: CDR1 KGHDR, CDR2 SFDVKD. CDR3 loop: CATSDRDRNTDTQYF. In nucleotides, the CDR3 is TGTGCCACCAGTGACCGGGACAGAAACACAGATACGCAGTATTTT.

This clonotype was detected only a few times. The DNA of the CDR3 is TGTGCCAGCAGCCCCGGTGGGACAGGAGGGAACACTGAAGCTTTCTTT. It translates to CASSPGGTGGNTEAFF. The chain links TRBV7-9 to TRBJ1-1; TRBD1 matches at 8 bases. V was clipped by 5 bases and J by 1 base; unmatched bases: 9. The CDR3 is 16 amino acids. Germline-derived CDR1 and CDR2 are SEHNR and FQNEAQ (reference sequence).

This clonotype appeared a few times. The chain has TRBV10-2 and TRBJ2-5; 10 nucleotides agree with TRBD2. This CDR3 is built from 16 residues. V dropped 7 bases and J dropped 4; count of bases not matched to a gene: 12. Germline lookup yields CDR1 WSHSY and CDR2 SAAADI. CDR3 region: CASTPLAGVGGETQYF. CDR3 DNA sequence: TGCGCCAGCACCCCTCTAGCGGGAGTTGGTGGAGAGACCCAGTACTTC.

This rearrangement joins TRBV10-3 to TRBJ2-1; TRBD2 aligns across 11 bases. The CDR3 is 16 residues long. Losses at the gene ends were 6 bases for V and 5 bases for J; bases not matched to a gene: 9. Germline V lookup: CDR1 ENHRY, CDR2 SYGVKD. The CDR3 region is CAIRQETSGKDNEQFF. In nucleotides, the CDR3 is TGTGCCATCAGGCAAGAGACTAGCGGGAAAGACAATGAGCAGTTCTTC.

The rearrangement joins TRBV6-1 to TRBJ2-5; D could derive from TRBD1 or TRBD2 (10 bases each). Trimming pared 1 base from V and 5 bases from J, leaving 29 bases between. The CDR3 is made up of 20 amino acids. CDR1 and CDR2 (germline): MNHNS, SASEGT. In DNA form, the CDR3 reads TGTGCCAGCAGTGAAGAGCGGGACAGGGGTTCCCTAGCGGGAGCCGAGACCCAGTACTTC. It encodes CASSEERDRGSLAGAETQYF.

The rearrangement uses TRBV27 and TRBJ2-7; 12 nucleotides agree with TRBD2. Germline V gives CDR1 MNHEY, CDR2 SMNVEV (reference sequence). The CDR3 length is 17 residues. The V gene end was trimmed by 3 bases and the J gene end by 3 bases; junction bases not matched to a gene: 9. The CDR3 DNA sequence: TGTGCCAGCAGTTTCCAAGGACTAGCGGGAACACACTACGAGCAGTACTTC. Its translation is CASSFQGLAGTHYEQYF.

The CDR3 DNA reads TGTGCCATCAGTGACCTACAGGACAACTTCTACGAGCAGTACTTC. The encoded protein is CAISDLQDNFYEQYF. V gene TRBV10-3 combines with J gene TRBJ2-7; D perhaps matches TRBD1 (5 bases). Germline V gene data show CDR1 as ENHRY and CDR2 as SYGVKD. Trimming stripped 3 bases from V and 3 bases from J, with 15 bases between. This CDR3 contains 15 residues.

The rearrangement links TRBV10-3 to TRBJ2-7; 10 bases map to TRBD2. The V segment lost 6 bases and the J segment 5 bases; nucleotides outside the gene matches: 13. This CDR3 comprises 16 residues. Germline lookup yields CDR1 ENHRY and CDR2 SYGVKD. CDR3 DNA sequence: TGTGCCATCAGAGATCGTTTTAGCGGGAGGTTGGACGAGCAGTACTTC. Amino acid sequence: CAIRDRFSGRLDEQYF.

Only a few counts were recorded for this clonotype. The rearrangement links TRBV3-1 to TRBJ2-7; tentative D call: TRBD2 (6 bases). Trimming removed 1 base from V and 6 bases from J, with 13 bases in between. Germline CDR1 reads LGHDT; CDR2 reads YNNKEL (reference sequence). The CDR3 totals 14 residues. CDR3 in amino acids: CASSQAIGSAEQYF. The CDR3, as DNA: TGTGCCAGCAGCCAAGCCATCGGGAGTGCCGAGCAGTACTTC.

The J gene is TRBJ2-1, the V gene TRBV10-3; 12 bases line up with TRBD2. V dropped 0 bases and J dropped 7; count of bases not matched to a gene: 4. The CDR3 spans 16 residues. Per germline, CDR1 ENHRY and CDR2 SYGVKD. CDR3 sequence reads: CAISESGLAGGNEQFF. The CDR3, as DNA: TGTGCCATCAGTGAGTCGGGACTAGCGGGCGGGAATGAGCAGTTCTTC.

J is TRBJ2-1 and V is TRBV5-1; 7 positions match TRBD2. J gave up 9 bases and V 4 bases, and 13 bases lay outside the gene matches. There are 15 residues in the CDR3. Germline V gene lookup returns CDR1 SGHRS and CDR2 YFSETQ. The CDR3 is CASSRLRDYGPEQFF. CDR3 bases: TGCGCCAGCAGCAGGCTCCGGGACTACGGGCCTGAGCAGTTCTTC.

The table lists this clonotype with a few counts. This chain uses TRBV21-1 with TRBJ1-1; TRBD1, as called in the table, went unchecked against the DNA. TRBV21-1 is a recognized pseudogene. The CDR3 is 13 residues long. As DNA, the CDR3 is TGTGCCAGCGAGGGACAGGGGAAAACTGAAGCTTTCTTT. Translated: CASEGQGKTEAFF.

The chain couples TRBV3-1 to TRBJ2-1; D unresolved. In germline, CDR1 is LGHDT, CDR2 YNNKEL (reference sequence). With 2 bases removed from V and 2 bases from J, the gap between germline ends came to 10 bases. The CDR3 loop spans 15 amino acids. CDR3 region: CASSQRLVTYNEQFF. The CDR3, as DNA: TGTGCCAGCAGCCAACGGCTAGTTACCTACAATGAGCAGTTCTTC.

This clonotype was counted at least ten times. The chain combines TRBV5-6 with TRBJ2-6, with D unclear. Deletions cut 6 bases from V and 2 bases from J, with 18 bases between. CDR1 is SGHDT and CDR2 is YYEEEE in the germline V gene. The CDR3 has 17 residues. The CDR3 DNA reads TGTGCCAGCACTTTCACGGACGCAGGCCCTGGGGCCAACGTCCTGACTTTC. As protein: CASTFTDAGPGANVLTF.

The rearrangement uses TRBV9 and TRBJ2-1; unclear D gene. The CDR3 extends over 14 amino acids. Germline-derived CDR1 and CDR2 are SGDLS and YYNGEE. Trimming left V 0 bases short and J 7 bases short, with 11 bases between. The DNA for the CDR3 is TGTGCCAGCAGCGTAGTGACCACAGTAAATGAGCAGTTCTTC. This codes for CASSVVTTVNEQFF.

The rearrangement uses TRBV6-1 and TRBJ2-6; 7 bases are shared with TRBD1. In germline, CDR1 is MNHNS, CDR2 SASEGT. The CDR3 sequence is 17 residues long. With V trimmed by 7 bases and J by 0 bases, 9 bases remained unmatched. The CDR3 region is CASTTQGWSSGANVLTF. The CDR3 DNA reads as TGTGCCAGCACCACACAGGGGTGGAGCTCTGGGGCCAACGTCCTGACTTTC.

The CDR3 is CASRSRETQYF. For the CDR3, the DNA is TGTGCCAGCAGGTCTAGGGAGACCCAGTACTTC. This chain connects TRBV7-9 to TRBJ2-5; D remains unclear. The CDR3 is 11 amino acids. The V end was cut by 6 bases, the J end by 5 bases, with 7 bases between. CDR1 SEHNR and CDR2 FQNEAQ come from the germline V gene (reference sequence).